This T cell receptor beta chain was sequenced in a study of blood T cell repertoires in COVID-19. Study-level background: Acute and convalescent COVID-19 specimens originated in the United States, Italy and Spain.

In this sample, this clone turned up a few times. CDR3 size: 15 residues. From germline, CDR1 is SGHRS and CDR2 YFSETQ. V gave up 4 bases and J gave up 4 bases; unmatched junction bases: 6. In the authors' workflow: Nucleated cell number was recorded as an estimate derived from reference gene primer amplification. The assay was immunoSEQ multiplex PCR, and TCRdb's table has in-frame clones only and misses some. The DNA gave D and trimming, while V, J and clone size come from that table. This sample has roughly 87,000 clones; under 85% occur once, and the top ten carry approximately 2.3%. The chain has TRBV5-1 and TRBJ1-1, with 11 positions matching TRBD1. Sequenced material: peripheral blood. The sequence was obtained from a woman between 70 and 85 years old with acute or convalescent COVID-19. Here the CDR3 DNA reads TGCGCCAGCAGCCCAGGACAGGGGGCGGTCACTGAAGCTTTCTTT. This codes for CASSPGQGAVTEAFF.